This T cell receptor (beta chain) was profiled in a study of blood T cell repertoires in COVID-19. Across the study: There were acute and convalescent COVID-19 samples, and they came from the United States, Italy and Spain. PBMCs, B-cell-depleted T cells, or T cells were the source of the cDNA or gDNA that made up the material.

J lost 7 bases, V lost 6 bases, and 0 bases had no gene match. CDR3 size: 11 residues. Germline CDR1 and CDR2: SNHLY and FYNNEI. Clones were read by immunoSEQ multiplex PCR, and TCRdb kept only the in-frame ones, dropping some. The sample holds 350,000 or so clones, 87% seen once. This chain links TRBV2 with TRBJ2-1; TRBD2 matches 7 bases. Sequenced sample: peripheral blood. This sequence was found in a woman aged 25 to 39 with COVID-19, enrolled during active disease. The CDR3 nucleotides are TGTGCCAGCAGAGCGGGGAATGAGCAGTTCTTC. The encoded protein is CASRAGNEQFF.